This entry features one TCR beta chain sequence. What it recognizes is unknown. The CDR3 is made up of 14 amino acids. V dropped 6 bases and J dropped 4; count of bases not matched to a gene: 2. The germline gives CDR1 MNHNS, CDR2 SASEGT. The sample is drawn from a study of cytomegalovirus exposure and HLA in healthy donors. Study-level points and caveats: TCR beta chains associated with HLA were, in a later analysis, more clonally expanded than equally common others. Reportedly, a later analysis found an Asian-associated ancestry cluster had fewer N-insertions than the approximately 670-donor mean. In all likelihood, a cluster of highly shared sequence variants was a sequencing artifact.

Vbeta (60) and Jbeta (13) primers were used in the PCR. The data were produced by immunoSEQ multiplex PCR, yet TCRdb's version contains in-frame clones alone and is incomplete. This table holds under 200,000 clones, about 84% found once. The rearrangement joins TRBV6-1 to TRBJ2-2, with 10 bases aligning to TRBD1. The receptor's source is a man over 45 in good health and CMV-seronegative. Sequencing was carried out using PBMCs. CDR3 DNA sequence: TGTGCCAGCAGGCGGGACAGGGGCACCGGGGAGCTGTTTTTT. It translates to CASRRDRGTGELFF.